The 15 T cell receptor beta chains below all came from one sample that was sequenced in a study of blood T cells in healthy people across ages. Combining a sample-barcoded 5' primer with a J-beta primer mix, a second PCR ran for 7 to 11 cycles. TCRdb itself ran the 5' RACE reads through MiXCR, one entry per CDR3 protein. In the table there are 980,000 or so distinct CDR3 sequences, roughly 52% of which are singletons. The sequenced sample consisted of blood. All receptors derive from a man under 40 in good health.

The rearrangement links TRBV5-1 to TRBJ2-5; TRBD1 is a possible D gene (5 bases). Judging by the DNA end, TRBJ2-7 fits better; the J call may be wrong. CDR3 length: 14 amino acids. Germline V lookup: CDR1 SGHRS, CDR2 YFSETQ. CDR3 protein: CASSRGRQIHEQYF. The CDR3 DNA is TGCGCCAGCAGCAGGGGCCGCCAGATCCACGAGCAGTACTTC.

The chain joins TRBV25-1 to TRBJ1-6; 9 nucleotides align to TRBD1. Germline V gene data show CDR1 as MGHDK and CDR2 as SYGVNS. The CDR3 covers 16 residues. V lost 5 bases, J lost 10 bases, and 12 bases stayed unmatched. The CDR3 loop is CASSPPGQGLRSPLHF. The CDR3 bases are TGTGCCAGCAGTCCGCCGGGACAGGGATTAAGGTCACCCCTCCACTTT. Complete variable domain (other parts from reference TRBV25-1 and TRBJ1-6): EADIYQTPRYLVIGTGKKITLECSQTMGHDKMYWYQQDPGMELHLIHYSYGVNSTEKGDLSSESTVSRIRTEHFPLTLESARPSHTSQYLCASSPPGQGLRSPLHFGNGTRLTVT.

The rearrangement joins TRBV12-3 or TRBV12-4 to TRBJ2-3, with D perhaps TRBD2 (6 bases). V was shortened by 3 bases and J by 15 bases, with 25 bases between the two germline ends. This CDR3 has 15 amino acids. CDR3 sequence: CASSFGGTGTDMQYF. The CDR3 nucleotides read TGTGCCAGCAGTTTTGGGGGGACGGGCACAGATATGCAATATTTT.

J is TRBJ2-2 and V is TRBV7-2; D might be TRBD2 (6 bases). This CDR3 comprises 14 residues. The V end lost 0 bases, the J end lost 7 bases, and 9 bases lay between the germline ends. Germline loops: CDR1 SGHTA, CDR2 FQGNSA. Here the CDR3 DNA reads TGTGCCAGCAGCTTAGCAGACGGGGGCGGGGAGCTGTTTTTT. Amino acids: CASSLADGGGELFF.

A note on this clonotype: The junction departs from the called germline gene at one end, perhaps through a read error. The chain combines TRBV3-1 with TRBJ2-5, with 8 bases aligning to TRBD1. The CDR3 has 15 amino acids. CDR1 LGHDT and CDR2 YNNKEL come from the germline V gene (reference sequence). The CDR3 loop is CASSEEVRTGETQYF. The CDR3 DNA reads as TGTGCCAGCAGCGAAGAGGTTAGGACAGGGGAGACCCAGTACTTC.

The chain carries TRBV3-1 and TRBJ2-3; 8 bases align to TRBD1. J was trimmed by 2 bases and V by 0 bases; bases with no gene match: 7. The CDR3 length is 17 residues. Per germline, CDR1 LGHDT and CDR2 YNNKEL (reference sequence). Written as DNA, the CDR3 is TGTGCCAGCAGCCAAGACAGGGGGCTGTCCGACACAGATACGCAGTATTTT. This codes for CASSQDRGLSDTDTQYF.

The CDR3 DNA is TGTGCCAGCAGACACCAAACAGGATTCAAAAACATTCAGTACTTC. Protein: CASRHQTGFKNIQYF. The V gene is TRBV6-5, the J gene TRBJ2-4; possibly TRBD1 for D (5 bases). In germline, CDR1 is MNHEY, CDR2 SVGAGI. Trimming pared 6 bases from V and 3 bases from J, leaving 15 bases between. The CDR3 sequence is 15 residues long.

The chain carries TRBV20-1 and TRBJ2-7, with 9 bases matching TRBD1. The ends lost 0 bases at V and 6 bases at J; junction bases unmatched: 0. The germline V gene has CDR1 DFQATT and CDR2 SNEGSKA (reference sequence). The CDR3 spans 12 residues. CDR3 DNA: TGCAGTGCTAGAGAACAGGGGGCCGAGCAGTACTTC. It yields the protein CSAREQGAEQYF.

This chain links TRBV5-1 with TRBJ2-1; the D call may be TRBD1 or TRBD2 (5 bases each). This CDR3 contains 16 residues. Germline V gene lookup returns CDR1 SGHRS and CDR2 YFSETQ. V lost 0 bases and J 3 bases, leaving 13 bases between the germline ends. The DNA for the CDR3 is TGCGCCAGCAGCTTGGCCGGGATAGGGGTCTACAATGAGCAGTTCTTC. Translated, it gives CASSLAGIGVYNEQFF.

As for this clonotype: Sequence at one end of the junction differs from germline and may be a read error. This CDR3 reads CAGSSLGEQYF. The DNA of the CDR3 is TGTGCCGGCAGCTCTCTGGGAGAGCAGTACTTC. The gene calls are TRBV5-6 and TRBJ2-5; D is possibly TRBD2 (5 bases). The CDR3 is 11 residues long. Germline CDR1 reads SGHDT; CDR2 reads YYEEEE.

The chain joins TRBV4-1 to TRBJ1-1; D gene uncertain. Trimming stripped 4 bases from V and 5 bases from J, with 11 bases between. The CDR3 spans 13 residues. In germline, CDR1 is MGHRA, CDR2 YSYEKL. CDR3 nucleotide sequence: TGCGCCAGCAGCCGCCAAAGTGGAACTGAAGCTTTCTTT. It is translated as CASSRQSGTEAFF.

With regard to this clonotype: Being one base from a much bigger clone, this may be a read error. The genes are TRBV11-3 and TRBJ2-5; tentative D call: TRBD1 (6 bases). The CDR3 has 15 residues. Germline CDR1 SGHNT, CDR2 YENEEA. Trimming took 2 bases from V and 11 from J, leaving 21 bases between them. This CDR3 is CASSLIRDTYNEQYF. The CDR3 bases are TGTGCCAGCAGCTTAATCCGGGACACCTACAATGAGCAGTACTTC.

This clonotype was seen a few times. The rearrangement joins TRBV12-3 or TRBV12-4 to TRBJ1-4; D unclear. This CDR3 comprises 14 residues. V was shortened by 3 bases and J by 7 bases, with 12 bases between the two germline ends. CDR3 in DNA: TGTGCCAGCAGTTTCATCGAAGGTAGTGAAAAACTGTTTTTT. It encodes CASSFIEGSEKLFF.

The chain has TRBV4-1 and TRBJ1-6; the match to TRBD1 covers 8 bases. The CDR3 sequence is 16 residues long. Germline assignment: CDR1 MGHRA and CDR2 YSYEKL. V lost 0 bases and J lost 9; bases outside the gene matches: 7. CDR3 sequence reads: CASSQDISGGISPLHF. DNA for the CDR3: TGCGCCAGCAGCCAAGATATATCAGGGGGCATTTCACCCCTCCACTTT.

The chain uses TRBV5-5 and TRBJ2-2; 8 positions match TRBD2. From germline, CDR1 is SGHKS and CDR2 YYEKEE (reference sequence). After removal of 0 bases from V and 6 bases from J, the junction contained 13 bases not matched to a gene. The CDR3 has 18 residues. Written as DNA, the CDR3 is TGTGCCAGCAGCTTGGTATACGTTGGGACTAGTATCTCCGGGGAGCTGTTTTTT. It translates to CASSLVYVGTSISGELFF.